A single sample gave rise to the 20 T cell receptor beta chains below, sequenced in a study of PD-L1 blockade in urothelial cancer (dated by TCRdb to about 2017). Library generation was performed with the immunoSEQ multiplex PCR assay. Drawn from immuneACCESS, this table holds only the in-frame rearrangements with V and J called that TCRdb kept. Clones are partly lost; checked studies trace under half to an unresolved V gene and leave the rest unexplained. Present in this sample are some 110,000 clones, roughly 90% of which were seen just once. Around 3.7% of the sample is taken by the ten largest. Per the publication, the time point label means: peripheral blood 6 weeks after treatment start. The material sequenced was PBMCs, taken around atezolizumab (anti-PD-L1) treatment. The source is a man aged 60 to 75 with urothelial cancer.

The chain has TRBV6-6 and TRBJ2-7, with 9 bases fitting TRBD1. Losses at the gene ends were 5 bases for V and 5 bases for J; bases not matched to a gene: 7. From germline, CDR1 is MNHNY and CDR2 SVGAGI (reference sequence). The CDR3 extends over 14 amino acids. CDR3 nucleotides: TGTGCCAGCAGTACCGGGACAGGGCTGAACGAGCAGTACTTC. Translating it yields CASSTGTGLNEQYF.

This clone showed up just once. The CDR3 DNA is TGTGCCAGCCCCCTGACAGCTTCCTACGAGCAGTACTTC. It is translated as CASPLTASYEQYF. The chain links TRBV6-1 to TRBJ2-7, with D perhaps TRBD1 (5 bases). The CDR3 length is 13 residues. CDR1 is MNHNS and CDR2 is SASEGT in the germline V gene. The V end lost 8 bases, the J end lost 1 base, and 12 bases lay between the germline ends.

The V and J genes are TRBV7-8 and TRBJ2-7, with a tentative D call TRBD2 (6 bases). In germline, CDR1 is SGHVS, CDR2 FQNEAQ. This CDR3 spans 15 amino acids. V was shortened by 0 bases and J by 3 bases, with 12 bases between the two germline ends. CDR3 nucleotides: TGTGCCAGCAGCTTAGCGCCTAGCGAATTCTACGAGCAGTACTTC. Its translation is CASSLAPSEFYEQYF. The variable domain in full, completed from reference TRBV7-8 and TRBJ2-7, reads GAGVSQSPRYKVAKRGQDVALRCDPISGHVSLFWYQQALGQGPEFLTYFQNEAQLDKSGLPSDRFFAERPEGSVSTLKIQRTQQEDSAVYLCASSLAPSEFYEQYFGPGTRLTVT.

V gene TRBV19 combines with J gene TRBJ2-3; 7 positions agree with TRBD1. The CDR3 is 16 amino acids. The V segment lost 4 bases and the J segment 0 bases; nucleotides outside the gene matches: 7. Germline V lookup: CDR1 LNHDA, CDR2 SQIVND (reference sequence). CDR3 coding DNA: TGTGCCAGTAGTACGGCTCAGGGGGTAAGCACAGATACGCAGTATTTT. Its protein is CASSTAQGVSTDTQYF. Drawing the rest from reference TRBV19 and TRBJ2-3, the complete variable domain is DGGITQSPKYLFRKEGQNVTLSCEQNLNHDAMYWYRQDPGQGLRLIYYSQIVNDFQKGDIAEGYSVSREKKESFPLTVTSAQKNPTAFYLCASSTAQGVSTDTQYFGPGTRLTVL.

The chain couples TRBV6-1 to TRBJ1-2, with 8 bases fitting TRBD1. CDR1 MNHNS and CDR2 SASEGT come from the germline V gene. The CDR3 has 14 amino acids. J gave up 6 bases and V 5 bases, and 8 bases lay outside the gene matches. The chain's CDR3 is CASSPLTGEDGYTF. The CDR3 nucleotides read TGTGCCAGCAGTCCGCTGACAGGGGAGGATGGCTACACCTTC.

This clone was seen just once. The J gene is TRBJ2-3, the V gene TRBV5-6; no clear D gene. V lost 5 bases and J lost 0, with 10 bases in between. This CDR3 spans 14 amino acids. CDR1 SGHDT and CDR2 YYEEEE come from the germline V gene. DNA for the CDR3: TGTGCCAGCAGAACGAGAACTAGCACAGATACGCAGTATTTT. This sequence encodes CASRTRTSTDTQYF.

The chain combines TRBV5-1 with TRBJ1-3, with 7 bases that match TRBD1. In germline, CDR1 is SGHRS, CDR2 YFSETQ. This CDR3 comprises 16 residues. Trimming took 3 bases from V and 0 from J; bases not matched to a gene: 6. This CDR3 reads CASSYGQAPSGNTIYF. In nucleotides, the CDR3 is TGCGCCAGCAGCTACGGACAGGCACCCTCTGGAAACACCATATATTTT.

The chain links TRBV27 to TRBJ2-6, with 7 bases fitting TRBD1. The CDR3 is 15 residues long. From germline, CDR1 is MNHEY and CDR2 SMNVEV (reference sequence). Germline trimming cut 5 bases from V and 2 bases from J; bases unmatched to any gene: 3. CDR3 in DNA: TGTGCCAGCAGTCCCGGACAGGCTGGGGCCAACGTCCTGACTTTC. It translates to CASSPGQAGANVLTF. The whole variable domain, filled in from reference TRBV27 and TRBJ2-6, reads EAQVTQNPRYLITVTGKKLTVTCSQNMNHEYMSWYRQDPGLGLRQIYYSMNVEVTDKGDVPEGYKVSRKEKRNFPLILESPSPNQTSLYFCASSPGQAGANVLTFGAGSRLTVL.

The V gene is TRBV15, the J gene TRBJ2-4, with D perhaps matching TRBD1 (6 bases). The CDR3 is 19 amino acids. V gave up 2 bases and J gave up 0 bases, with 20 bases separating them. Germline loops: CDR1 LNHNV, CDR2 YYDKDF (reference sequence). The CDR3 nucleotides are TGTGCCACCAGCAGAAACTCGGGACAAGAAAGACTAGCCAAAAACATTCAGTACTTC. Encoded protein: CATSRNSGQERLAKNIQYF.

This chain connects TRBV6-5 to TRBJ2-1, with no clear D. The germline V gene has CDR1 MNHEY and CDR2 SVGAGI. This CDR3 is 14 amino acids long. The V end lost 5 bases, the J end lost 4 bases, and 12 bases lay between the germline ends. In DNA form, the CDR3 reads TGTGCCAGCAGTCCTCTCGGTCTATACAATGAGCAGTTCTTC. This codes for CASSPLGLYNEQFF.

The rearrangement links TRBV29-1 to TRBJ2-7; weak D call: TRBD2 (5 bases). V dropped 5 bases and J dropped 7 bases, with 18 bases sitting between them. The CDR3 spans 13 residues. Germline V gene sequence: CDR1 SQVTM, CDR2 ANQGSEA. The CDR3 DNA follows: TGCAGCGTTCGGCTCGAACAACGGGGAGAGCAGTACTTC. Its protein is CSVRLEQRGEQYF.

The chain is built from TRBV6-5 and TRBJ2-7; D perhaps matches TRBD1 (6 bases). V lost 6 bases and J lost 6, with 12 bases in between. The germline gives CDR1 MNHEY, CDR2 SVGAGI. This CDR3 spans 12 amino acids. The CDR3: CASRQRQAEQYF. The CDR3 coding sequence is TGTGCCAGCAGGCAACGACAGGCCGAGCAGTACTTC.

The rearrangement uses TRBV10-2 and TRBJ2-1, with D hard to call. In germline, CDR1 is WSHSY, CDR2 SAAADI. CDR3 length: 12 amino acids. V dropped 2 bases and J dropped 4 bases, with 3 bases sitting between them. As DNA, the CDR3 is TGCGCCAGCAGTGAGCCATACAATGAGCAGTTCTTC. This codes for CASSEPYNEQFF.

This sequence joins TRBV9 and TRBJ2-4; 8 positions agree with TRBD2. This CDR3 is built from 14 residues. CDR1 and CDR2 from the germline V gene are SGDLS and YYNGEE. With 0 bases clipped from V and 8 bases from J, the junction kept 4 bases outside the gene matches. The CDR3 loop reads CASSVGREGDIQYF. CDR3 DNA: TGTGCCAGCAGCGTAGGCCGGGAGGGGGACATTCAGTACTTC.

The chain couples TRBV29-1 to TRBJ2-7; D is perhaps TRBD1 (5 bases). This CDR3 comprises 13 residues. V shed 0 bases and J shed 4 bases, with 10 bases lying between them. Germline CDR1 is SQVTM and CDR2 is ANQGSEA. The CDR3 sequence is CSVEDPQGYEQYF. In DNA form, the CDR3 reads TGCAGCGTTGAAGATCCGCAGGGTTACGAGCAGTACTTC.

The V call is TRBV6-5, the J call TRBJ2-7; no clear D gene. This CDR3 is 11 amino acids long. The germline V gene has CDR1 MNHEY and CDR2 SVGAGI. Deletions cut 4 bases from V and 3 bases from J, with 4 bases between. The CDR3 protein is CASSSHYEQYF. CDR3 bases: TGTGCCAGCAGTTCCCACTACGAGCAGTACTTC.

The gene calls are TRBV5-6 and TRBJ2-3, with 7 positions matching TRBD2. V shed 0 bases, J shed 4 bases, and the junction held 8 bases outside the gene matches. The CDR3 is made up of 16 amino acids. From germline, CDR1 is SGHDT and CDR2 YYEEEE. The CDR3 reads CASSLVGGSGADTQYF. CDR3 nucleotide sequence: TGTGCCAGCAGCTTGGTCGGCGGGAGCGGCGCAGATACGCAGTATTTT.

Turning to this clone: At one of its ends the junction is not consistent with the germline gene, which may arise from a read error. The chain carries TRBV11-1 and TRBJ1-2; D gene uncertain. Looked up from germline, CDR1 is SGHAT and CDR2 is FQDESV (reference sequence). The CDR3 is 14 residues long. CDR3 sequence (DNA): TGTGCCAGCAGCCCCTTGAAACTAGACTTCAGGAACGCCTTC. Translating gives CASSPLKLDFRNAF.

The chain recombines TRBV6-1 with TRBJ1-1; D unresolved. The CDR3 spans 13 residues. Germline V gene lookup returns CDR1 MNHNS and CDR2 SASEGT. V was trimmed by 7 bases and J by 3 bases, leaving 12 bases between them. CDR3 nucleotide sequence: TGTGCCAGCACTCAAACGAGGGACACTGAAGCTTTCTTT. Amino acid sequence: CASTQTRDTEAFF.

This chain links TRBV27 with TRBJ2-2, with 9 bases identical to TRBD2. The CDR3 length is 17 residues. V trimming: 2 bases; J trimming: 2 bases; junction bases outside the gene matches: 6. CDR1 is MNHEY, CDR2 SMNVEV, per germline (reference sequence). DNA for the CDR3: TGTGCCAGCAGTTTACGAATAGCGGGAGTTAACACCGGGGAGCTGTTTTTT. This translates into CASSLRIAGVNTGELFF.